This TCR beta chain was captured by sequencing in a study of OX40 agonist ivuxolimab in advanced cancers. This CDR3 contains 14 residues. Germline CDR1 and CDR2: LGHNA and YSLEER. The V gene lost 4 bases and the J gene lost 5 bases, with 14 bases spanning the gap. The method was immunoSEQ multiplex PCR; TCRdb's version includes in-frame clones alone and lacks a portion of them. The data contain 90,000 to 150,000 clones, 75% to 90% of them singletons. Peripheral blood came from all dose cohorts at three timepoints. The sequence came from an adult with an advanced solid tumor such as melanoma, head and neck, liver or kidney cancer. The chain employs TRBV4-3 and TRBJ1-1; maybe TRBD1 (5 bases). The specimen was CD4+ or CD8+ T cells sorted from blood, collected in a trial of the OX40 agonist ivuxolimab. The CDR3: CASSPLEWGTEAFF. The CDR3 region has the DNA TGCGCCAGCAGCCCCCTCGAGTGGGGGACTGAAGCTTTCTTT.